The next 8 T cell receptor beta chains were all read from a single sample in a study of blood T cell repertoires in COVID-19. The table came from immunoSEQ multiplex PCR; TCRdb's copy has only in-frame clones and leaves some out. In the table there are 200,000 or so clones, about four fifths of which are singletons. The sequenced sample was PBMCs or T cells enriched from blood (not recorded which). Every receptor here comes from a man aged 55 to 69 who had recovered from COVID-19.

This clone has only a few counts. The V call is TRBV6-5, the J call TRBJ2-7; D possibly corresponds to TRBD1 (5 bases). CDR3 size: 15 residues. Trimming shortened V by 7 bases and J by 0 bases, and 16 bases separated the two germline ends. Germline V lookup: CDR1 MNHEY, CDR2 SVGAGI. CDR3 nucleotides: TGTGCCAGCACCCCCAGTGGTGGGGCCTCCTACGAGCAGTACTTC. Its translation is CASTPSGGASYEQYF.

This clone is a singleton in its sample. J is TRBJ2-5 and V is TRBV11-3; TRBD1 agrees at 8 bases. Germline V CDR1 and CDR2: SGHNT, YENEEA. The CDR3 is made up of 15 amino acids. V shed 0 bases, J shed 2 bases, and the junction held 2 bases outside the gene matches. The CDR3 DNA reads as TGTGCCAGCAGCTTAGAGGGACAGGTGCAAGAGACCCAGTACTTC. Protein product: CASSLEGQVQETQYF.

The rearrangement uses TRBV15 and TRBJ2-5; TRBD1 is a possible D gene (6 bases). Trimming stripped 0 bases from V and 5 bases from J, with 13 bases between. The CDR3 is made up of 15 amino acids. Germline values: CDR1 LNHNV, CDR2 YYDKDF (reference sequence). CDR3 protein: CATSRDLGGEETQYF. In DNA, the CDR3 is TGTGCCACCAGCAGAGATCTTGGGGGCGAGGAGACCCAGTACTTC.

The chain links TRBV2 to TRBJ1-1; TRBD1 matches 9 bases. Per germline, CDR1 SNHLY and CDR2 FYNNEI. V lost 6 bases to trimming and J lost 5 bases; unmatched junction nucleotides: 7. The CDR3 covers 14 residues. CDR3 sequence: CASRNDRGATEAFF. CDR3 sequence (DNA): TGTGCCAGCAGGAACGACAGGGGGGCGACTGAAGCTTTCTTT.

Only one count was recorded for this clone. This chain uses TRBV24-1 with TRBJ2-1, with 9 bases fitting TRBD1. After removal of 3 bases from V and 8 bases from J, the junction contained 13 bases not matched to a gene. The germline gives CDR1 KGHDR, CDR2 SFDVKD. The CDR3 length is 17 residues. DNA for the CDR3: TGTGCCACCAGTGATCGGACAGGGGCCATGGTGTTGGATGAGCAGTTCTTC. Protein sequence: CATSDRTGAMVLDEQFF.

The rearrangement links TRBV2 to TRBJ1-3, with D maybe TRBD1 (6 bases). Germline V gene lookup returns CDR1 SNHLY and CDR2 FYNNEI. V lost 5 bases and J 0 bases, leaving 8 bases between the germline ends. CDR3 length equals 14 residues. The CDR3 DNA follows: TGTGCCAGCAGTCAGGGACACTCTGGAAACACCATATATTTT. Its translation is CASSQGHSGNTIYF.

This sequence joins TRBV5-1 and TRBJ2-4; TRBD1 matches at 7 bases. The V gene's germline CDR1 is SGHRS and CDR2 YFSETQ. Germline trimming cut 4 bases from V and 2 bases from J; bases unmatched to any gene: 9. This CDR3 contains 16 residues. The CDR3 coding sequence is TGCGCCAGCAGCCCCCCCCGGGACAGTCCCAAAAACATTCAGTACTTC. Translating gives CASSPPRDSPKNIQYF. The whole variable domain, remainder taken from reference TRBV5-1 and TRBJ2-4, is KAGVTQTPRYLIKTRGQQVTLSCSPISGHRSVSWYQQTPGQGLQFLFEYFSETQRNKGNFPGRFSGRQFSNSRSEMNVSTLELGDSALYLCASSPPRDSPKNIQYFGAGTRLSVL.

V and J are TRBV7-8 and TRBJ1-2; 10 bases map to TRBD1. J was trimmed by 7 bases and V by 1 base; bases with no gene match: 6. Germline V CDR1 and CDR2: SGHVS, FQNEAQ. This CDR3 is built from 15 residues. CDR3 bases: TGTGCCAGCAGCTTAGTGGGGGGACAGGGGTTTGGCTACACCTTC. This sequence encodes CASSLVGGQGFGYTF.